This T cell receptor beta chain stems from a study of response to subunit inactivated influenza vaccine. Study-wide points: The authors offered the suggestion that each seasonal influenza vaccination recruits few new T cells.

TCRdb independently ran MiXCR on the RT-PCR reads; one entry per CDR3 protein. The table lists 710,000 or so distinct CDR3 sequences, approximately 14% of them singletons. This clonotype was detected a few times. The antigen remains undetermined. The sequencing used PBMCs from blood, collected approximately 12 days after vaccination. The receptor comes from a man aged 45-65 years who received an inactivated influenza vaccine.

CDR3 protein: CASSQIGLAGGTDTQYF. The DNA for the CDR3 is TGTGCCAGCAGCCAAATAGGACTAGCGGGAGGGACAGATACGCAGTATTTT. This rearrangement joins TRBV4-2 to TRBJ2-3; 15 bases align to TRBD2. Germline V CDR1 and CDR2: LGHNA, YNFKEQ. This CDR3 comprises 17 residues. Losses at the gene ends were 2 bases for V and 3 bases for J; bases not matched to a gene: 3.